This T cell receptor beta chain was documented in a study of CD8+ T cells in alopecia areata. The overall study: Those patients who were treated received oral tofacitinib, which was given at 5 to 10 mg twice daily for moderate-to-severe alopecia areata. It was 6 to 18 months of tofacitinib, and then there were 6 months off drug. The study, taken as a whole, reports: Scalp clonality dropped significantly under tofacitinib, as did expanded CD8+ top-100 clones.

CDR1 and CDR2 (germline): MNHEY, SMNVEV (reference sequence). There are 13 residues in the CDR3. With 6 bases removed from V and 6 bases from J, the gap between germline ends came to 14 bases. Treatment indicated: oral pan-JAK inhibitor, 5-10 mg twice daily. Researchers took lesional scalp punch biopsies and peripheral blood from people who were alopecia areata patients. As the sequencing template, cDNA was produced by extracting RNA and reverse transcribing it. Assay: immunoSEQ multiplex PCR; the TCRdb copy retains only in-frame clones and omits some. The data contain tens of thousands of clones, about three quarters of them singletons. As to this clone: Its specificity is unknown.

This chain links TRBV27 with TRBJ1-2; D gene uncertain. This receptor was identified in a human donor with alopecia areata. Sequences were derived from CD8+ T cells sorted from blood, sampled around week 44, from a patient treated with tofacitinib. The CDR3 is CASRGVGTNGYTF. CDR3 sequence (DNA): TGTGCCAGCAGAGGCGTGGGAACCAATGGCTACACCTTC.